The clone carrying this T cell receptor (beta chain) has more than one count but fewer than ten. The antigen is undetermined. These data belong to a study of CD8 T cells in ankylosing spondylitis. Germline V gene sequence: CDR1 ENHRY, CDR2 SYGVKD. This CDR3 spans 13 amino acids. V shed 11 bases and J 3 bases; nucleotides not matched to a gene: 6. Study-wide findings and caveats: Reportedly, disease-linked clones are significantly enriched in ankylosing spondylitis patients' matched synovial fluid. It appeared that ankylosing spondylitis blood was characterized by a TCR beta motif of several highly homologous variants.

TCRdb reprocessed the 5' RACE reads with MiXCR, giving one entry per CDR3 protein. Of around 250,000 distinct CDR3 sequences in the sample, under 35% were seen once. Specimen: blood, either unsorted or a sorted T cell fraction (not recorded which). This TCR derives from a male donor with ankylosing spondylitis or in good health (not recorded which). The chain links TRBV10-3 to TRBJ2-2, with TRBD2 matching 7 bases. CDR3 loop: CAGGLGDTGELFF. In DNA, the CDR3 is TGTGCCGGCGGACTAGGGGACACCGGGGAGCTGTTTTTT.